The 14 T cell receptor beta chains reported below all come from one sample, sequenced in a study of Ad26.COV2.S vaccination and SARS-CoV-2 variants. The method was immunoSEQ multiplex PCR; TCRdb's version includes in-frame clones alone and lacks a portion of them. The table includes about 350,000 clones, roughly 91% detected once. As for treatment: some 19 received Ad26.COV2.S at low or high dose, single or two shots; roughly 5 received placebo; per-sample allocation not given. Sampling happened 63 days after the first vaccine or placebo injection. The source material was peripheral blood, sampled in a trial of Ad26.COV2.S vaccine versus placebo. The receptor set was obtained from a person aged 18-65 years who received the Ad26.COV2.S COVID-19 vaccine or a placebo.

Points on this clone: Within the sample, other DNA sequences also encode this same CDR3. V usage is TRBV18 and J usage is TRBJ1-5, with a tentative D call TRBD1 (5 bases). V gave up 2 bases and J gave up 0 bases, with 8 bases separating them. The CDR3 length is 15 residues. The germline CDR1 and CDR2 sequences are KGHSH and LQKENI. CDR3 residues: CASSPDRNSNQPQHF. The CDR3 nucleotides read TGTGCCAGCTCACCAGACAGAAATAGCAATCAGCCCCAGCATTTT.

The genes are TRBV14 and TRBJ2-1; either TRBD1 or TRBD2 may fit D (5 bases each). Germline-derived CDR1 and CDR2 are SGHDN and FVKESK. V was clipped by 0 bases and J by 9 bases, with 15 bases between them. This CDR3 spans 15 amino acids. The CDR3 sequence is CASSQEGIGTPEQFF. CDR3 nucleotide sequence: TGTGCCAGCAGCCAAGAAGGGATCGGGACCCCTGAGCAGTTCTTC.

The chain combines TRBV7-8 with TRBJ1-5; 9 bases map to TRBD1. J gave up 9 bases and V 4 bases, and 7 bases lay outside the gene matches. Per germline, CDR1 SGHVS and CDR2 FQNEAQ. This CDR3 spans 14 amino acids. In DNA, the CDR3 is TGTGCCAGCAGCTCGGACAGGGGTGATCGGCCCCAGCATTTT. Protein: CASSSDRGDRPQHF.

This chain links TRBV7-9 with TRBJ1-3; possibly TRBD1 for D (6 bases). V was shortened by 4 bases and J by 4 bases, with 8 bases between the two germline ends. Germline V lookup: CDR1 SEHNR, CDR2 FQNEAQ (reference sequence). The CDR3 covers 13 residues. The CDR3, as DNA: TGTGCCAGCAGCTGGACAGCAGGAAACACCATATATTTT. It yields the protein CASSWTAGNTIYF.

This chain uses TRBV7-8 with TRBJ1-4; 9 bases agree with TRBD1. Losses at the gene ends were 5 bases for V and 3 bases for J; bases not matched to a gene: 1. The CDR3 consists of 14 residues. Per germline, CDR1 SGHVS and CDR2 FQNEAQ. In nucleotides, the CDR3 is TGTGCCAGCAGCCGGACAGGGGCTAATGAAAAACTGTTTTTT. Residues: CASSRTGANEKLFF.

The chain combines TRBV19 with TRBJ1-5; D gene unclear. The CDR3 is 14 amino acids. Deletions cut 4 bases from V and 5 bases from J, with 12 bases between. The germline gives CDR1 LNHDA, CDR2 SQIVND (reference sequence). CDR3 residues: CASSNPGTYQPQHF. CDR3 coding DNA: TGTGCCAGTAGTAATCCAGGTACATATCAGCCCCAGCATTTT.

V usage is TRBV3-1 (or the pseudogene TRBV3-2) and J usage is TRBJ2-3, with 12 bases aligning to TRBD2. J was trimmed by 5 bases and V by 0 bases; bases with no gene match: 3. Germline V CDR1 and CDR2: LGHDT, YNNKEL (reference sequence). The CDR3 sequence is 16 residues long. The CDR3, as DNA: TGTGCCAGCAGCCAAGATCTGGGACTAGCGGGAGATACGCAGTATTTT. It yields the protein CASSQDLGLAGDTQYF.

CDR3 region: CAISGDSTGELFF. CDR3 bases: TGTGCCATCAGTGGGGACAGCACCGGGGAGCTGTTTTTT. The genes are TRBV10-3 and TRBJ2-2; 7 bases match TRBD1. There are 13 residues in the CDR3. V gave up 4 bases and J gave up 4 bases; unmatched junction bases: 0. Germline-derived CDR1 and CDR2 are ENHRY and SYGVKD.

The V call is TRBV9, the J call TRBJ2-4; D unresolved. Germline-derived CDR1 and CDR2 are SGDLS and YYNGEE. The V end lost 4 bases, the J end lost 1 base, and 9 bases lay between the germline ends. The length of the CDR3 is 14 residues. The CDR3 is CASSPGSAKNIQYF. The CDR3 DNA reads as TGTGCCAGCAGCCCGGGCTCGGCCAAAAACATTCAGTACTTC.

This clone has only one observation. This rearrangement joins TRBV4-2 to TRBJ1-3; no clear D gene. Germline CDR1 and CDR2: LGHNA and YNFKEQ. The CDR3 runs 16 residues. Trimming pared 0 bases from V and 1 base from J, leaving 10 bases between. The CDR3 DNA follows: TGTGCCAGCAGCCAAGACCGCGGGATATCTGGAAACACCATATATTTT. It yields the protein CASSQDRGISGNTIYF.

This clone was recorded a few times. In nucleotides, the CDR3 is TGTGCCAGCAGCTTCTCCGACCAGGGGTACAATGAGCAGTTCTTC. It is translated as CASSFSDQGYNEQFF. The V call is TRBV7-9, the J call TRBJ2-1, with D perhaps TRBD1 (6 bases). V gave up 3 bases and J gave up 4 bases, with 13 bases separating them. Germline lookup yields CDR1 SEHNR and CDR2 FQNEAQ (reference sequence). The CDR3 is made up of 15 amino acids.

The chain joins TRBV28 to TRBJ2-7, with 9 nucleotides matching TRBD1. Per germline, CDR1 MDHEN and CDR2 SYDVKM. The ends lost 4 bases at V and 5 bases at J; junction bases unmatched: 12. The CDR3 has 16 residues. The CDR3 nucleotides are TGTGCCAGCAGTTCCAATCGGGACAGGGTAAGAGACGAGCAGTACTTC. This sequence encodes CASSSNRDRVRDEQYF.

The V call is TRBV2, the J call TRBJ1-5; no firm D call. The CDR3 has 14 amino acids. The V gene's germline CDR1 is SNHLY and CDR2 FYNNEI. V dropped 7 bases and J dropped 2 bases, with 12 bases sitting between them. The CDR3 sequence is CASKEDEGNQPQHF. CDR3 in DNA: TGTGCCAGCAAGGAAGACGAGGGCAATCAGCCCCAGCATTTT.

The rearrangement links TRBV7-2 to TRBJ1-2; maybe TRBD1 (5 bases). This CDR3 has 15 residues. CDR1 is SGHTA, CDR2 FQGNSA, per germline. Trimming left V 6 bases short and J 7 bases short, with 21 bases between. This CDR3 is CASREKGVQYRGYTF. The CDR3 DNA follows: TGTGCCAGCAGAGAAAAAGGGGTACAGTACCGTGGCTACACCTTC.